This TCR beta chain stems from a study of identical twins. Study-wide points: Fewer insertions marked abundant cord blood beta clonotypes; young adult naive trended weakly, memory not at all.

Germline-derived CDR1 and CDR2 are LGHNA and YSLEER. The length of the CDR3 is 15 residues. V was pared by 0 bases and J by 5 bases, with 11 bases between. TCRdb analysed the 5' RACE reads with MiXCR anew, one entry per CDR3 protein. The sample carries some 760,000 distinct CDR3 sequences, about 20% recorded once. On this clonotype itself: Antigen: not known.

The same sample was also used in a study of T cells expressing NK-cell markers.

The sample comprised PBMCs. The TCR originated in a woman younger than 35 in good health. This rearrangement joins TRBV4-3 to TRBJ2-4; possible D gene TRBD2, 5 bases. The CDR3 DNA reads TGCGCCAGCAGCCAAGACGGAGGCGAGGAAAACATTCAGTACTTC. Translating it yields CASSQDGGEENIQYF.